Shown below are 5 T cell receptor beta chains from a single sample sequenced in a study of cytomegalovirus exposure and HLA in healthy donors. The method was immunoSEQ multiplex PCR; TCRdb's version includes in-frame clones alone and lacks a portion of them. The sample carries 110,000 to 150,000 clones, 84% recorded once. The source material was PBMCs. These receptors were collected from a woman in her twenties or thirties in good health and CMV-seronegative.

The CDR3 spells CASRPQTGVNQPQHF. The CDR3 bases are TGTGCCAGCAGACCCCAGACAGGGGTCAATCAGCCCCAGCATTTT. The V and J genes are TRBV2 and TRBJ1-5; 8 positions agree with TRBD1. The CDR3 has 15 residues. The V gene end was trimmed by 6 bases and the J gene end by 3 bases; junction bases not matched to a gene: 7. Germline V gene sequence: CDR1 SNHLY, CDR2 FYNNEI. Using reference TRBV2 and TRBJ1-5 for the parts outside the CDR3, the full variable domain is EPEVTQTPSHQVTQMGQEVILRCVPISNHLYFYWYRQILGQKVEFLVSFYNNEISEKSEIFDDQFSVERPDGSNFTLKIRSTKLEDSAMYFCASRPQTGVNQPQHFGDGTRLSIL.

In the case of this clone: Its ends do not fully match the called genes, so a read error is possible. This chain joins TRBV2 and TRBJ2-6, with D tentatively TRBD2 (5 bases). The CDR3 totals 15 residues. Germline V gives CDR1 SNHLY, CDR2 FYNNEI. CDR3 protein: CASSEGSPAANVLTF. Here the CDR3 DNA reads TGTGCCAGCAGCGAAGGGAGTCCCGCGGCCAACGTCCTGACTTTC.

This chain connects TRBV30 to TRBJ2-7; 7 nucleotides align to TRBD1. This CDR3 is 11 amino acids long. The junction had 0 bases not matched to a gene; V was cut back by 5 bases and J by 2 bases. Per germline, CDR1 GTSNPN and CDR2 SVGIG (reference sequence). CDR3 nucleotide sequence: TGTGCCTGGGGACAGGCCTACGAGCAGTACTTC. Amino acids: CAWGQAYEQYF.

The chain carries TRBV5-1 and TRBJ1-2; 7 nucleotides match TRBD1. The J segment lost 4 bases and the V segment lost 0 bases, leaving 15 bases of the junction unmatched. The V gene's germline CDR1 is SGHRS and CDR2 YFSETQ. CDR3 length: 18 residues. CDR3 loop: CASSLAGTDKRTLYGYTF. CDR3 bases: TGCGCCAGCAGCTTGGCTGGGACAGATAAACGGACCCTCTATGGCTACACCTTC.

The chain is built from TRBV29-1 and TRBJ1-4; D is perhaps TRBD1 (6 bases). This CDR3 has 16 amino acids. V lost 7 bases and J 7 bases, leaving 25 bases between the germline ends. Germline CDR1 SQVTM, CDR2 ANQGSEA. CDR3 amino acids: CSARGGQFRGGEKLFF. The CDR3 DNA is TGCAGCGCCAGGGGTGGCCAGTTTCGAGGAGGTGAAAAACTGTTTTTT.